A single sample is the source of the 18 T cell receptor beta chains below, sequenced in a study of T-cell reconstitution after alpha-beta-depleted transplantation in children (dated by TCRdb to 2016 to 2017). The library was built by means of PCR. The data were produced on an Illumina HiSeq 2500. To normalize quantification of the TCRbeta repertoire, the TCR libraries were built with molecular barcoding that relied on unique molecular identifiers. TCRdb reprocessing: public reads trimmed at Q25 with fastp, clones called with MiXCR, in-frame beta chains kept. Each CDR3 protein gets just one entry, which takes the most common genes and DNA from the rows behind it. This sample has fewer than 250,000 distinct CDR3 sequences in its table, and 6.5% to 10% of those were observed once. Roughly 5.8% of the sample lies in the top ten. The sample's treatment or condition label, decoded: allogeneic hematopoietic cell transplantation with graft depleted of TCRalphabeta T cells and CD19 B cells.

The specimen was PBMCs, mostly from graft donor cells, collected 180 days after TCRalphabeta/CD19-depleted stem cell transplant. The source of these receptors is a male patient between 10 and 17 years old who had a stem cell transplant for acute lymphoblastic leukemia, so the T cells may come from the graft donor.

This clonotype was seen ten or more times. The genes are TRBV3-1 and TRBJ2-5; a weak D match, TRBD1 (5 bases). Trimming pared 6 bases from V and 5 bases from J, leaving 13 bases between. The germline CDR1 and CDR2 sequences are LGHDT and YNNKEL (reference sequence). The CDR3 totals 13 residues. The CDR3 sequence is CASRPRVWETQYF. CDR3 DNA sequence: TGTGCCAGCAGACCCAGGGTTTGGGAGACCCAGTACTTC.

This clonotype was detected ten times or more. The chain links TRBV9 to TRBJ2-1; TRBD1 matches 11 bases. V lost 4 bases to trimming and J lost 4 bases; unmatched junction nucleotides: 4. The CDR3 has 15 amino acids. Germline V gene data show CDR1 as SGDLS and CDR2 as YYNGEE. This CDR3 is CASSNRDRGYNEQFF. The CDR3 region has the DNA TGTGCCAGCAGCAACCGGGACAGGGGGTACAATGAGCAGTTCTTC.

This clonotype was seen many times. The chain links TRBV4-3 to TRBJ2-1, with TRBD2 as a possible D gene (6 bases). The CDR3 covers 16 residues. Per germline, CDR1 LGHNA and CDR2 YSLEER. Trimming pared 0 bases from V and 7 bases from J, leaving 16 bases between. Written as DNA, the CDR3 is TGCGCCAGCAGCCAAGATCAATTAGCGGATTATAATGAGCAGTTCTTC. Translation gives CASSQDQLADYNEQFF.

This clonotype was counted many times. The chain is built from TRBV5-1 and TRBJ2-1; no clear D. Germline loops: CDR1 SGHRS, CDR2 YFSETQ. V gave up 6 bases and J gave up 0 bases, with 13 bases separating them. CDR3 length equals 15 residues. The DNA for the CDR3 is TGCGCCAGCACCACTTTACCAAGCTCCTACAATGAGCAGTTCTTC. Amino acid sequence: CASTTLPSSYNEQFF.

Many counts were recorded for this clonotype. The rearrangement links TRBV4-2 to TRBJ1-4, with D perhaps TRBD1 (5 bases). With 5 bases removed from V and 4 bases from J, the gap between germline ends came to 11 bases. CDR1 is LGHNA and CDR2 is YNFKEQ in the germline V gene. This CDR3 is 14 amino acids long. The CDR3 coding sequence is TGTGCCAGCAGCAGGGGACGGAATAATGAAAAACTGTTTTTT. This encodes CASSRGRNNEKLFF.

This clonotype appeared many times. This CDR3 reads CATSGQGNEQFF. In DNA, the CDR3 is TGTGCCACCAGTGGACAGGGAAATGAGCAGTTCTTC. The chain has TRBV24-1 and TRBJ2-1, with 7 positions matching TRBD1. This CDR3 is built from 12 residues. The ends lost 5 bases at V and 7 bases at J; junction bases unmatched: 1. Germline CDR1 KGHDR, CDR2 SFDVKD.

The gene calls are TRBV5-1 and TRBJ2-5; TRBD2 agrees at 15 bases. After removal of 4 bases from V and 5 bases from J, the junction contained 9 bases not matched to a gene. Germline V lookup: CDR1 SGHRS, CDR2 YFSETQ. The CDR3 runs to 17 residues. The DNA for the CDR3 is TGCGCCAGCAGCCCTGGGACTAGCGGGAGGCTCGGTGAGACCCAGTACTTC. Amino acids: CASSPGTSGRLGETQYF.

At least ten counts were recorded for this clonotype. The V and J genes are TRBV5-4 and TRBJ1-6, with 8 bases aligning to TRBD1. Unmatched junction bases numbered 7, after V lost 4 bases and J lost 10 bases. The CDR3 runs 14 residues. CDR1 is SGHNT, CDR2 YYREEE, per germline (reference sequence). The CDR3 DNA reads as TGTGCCAGCAGCATAGACAGGGGTGGCTCACCCCTCCACTTT. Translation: CASSIDRGGSPLHF.

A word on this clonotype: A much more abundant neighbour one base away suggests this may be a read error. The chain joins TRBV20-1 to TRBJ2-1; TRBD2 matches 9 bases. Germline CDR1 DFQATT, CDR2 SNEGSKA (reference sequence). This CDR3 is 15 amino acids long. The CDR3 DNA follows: TGCAGTGCTAGGGATGCGGGGGGGCCCTACAATGAGCGGTTCTTC. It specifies CSARDAGGPYNERFF.

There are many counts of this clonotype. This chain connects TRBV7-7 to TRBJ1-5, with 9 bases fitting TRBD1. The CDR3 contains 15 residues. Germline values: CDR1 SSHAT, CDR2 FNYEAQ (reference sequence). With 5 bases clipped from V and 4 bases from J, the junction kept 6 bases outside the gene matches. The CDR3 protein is CASSLPGQGNQPQHF. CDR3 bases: TGTGCCAGCAGCCTGCCGGGACAGGGAAATCAGCCCCAGCATTTT.

CDR3 sequence (DNA): TGTGCCAGCAGCCCCGGACAGGGGTTGCAGTATTTT. It translates to CASSPGQGLQYF. The chain couples TRBV3-1 to TRBJ2-3; 9 nucleotides line up with TRBD1. J gave up 11 bases and V 4 bases, and 4 bases lay outside the gene matches. The CDR3 contains 12 residues. Germline V gene lookup returns CDR1 LGHDT and CDR2 YNNKEL (reference sequence).

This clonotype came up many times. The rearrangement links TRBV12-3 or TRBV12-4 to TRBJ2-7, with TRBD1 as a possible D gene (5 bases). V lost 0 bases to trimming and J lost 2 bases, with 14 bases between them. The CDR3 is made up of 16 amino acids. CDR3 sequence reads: CASSLAQGSMAYEQYF. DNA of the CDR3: TGTGCCAGCAGTTTAGCCCAGGGAAGCATGGCCTACGAGCAGTACTTC.

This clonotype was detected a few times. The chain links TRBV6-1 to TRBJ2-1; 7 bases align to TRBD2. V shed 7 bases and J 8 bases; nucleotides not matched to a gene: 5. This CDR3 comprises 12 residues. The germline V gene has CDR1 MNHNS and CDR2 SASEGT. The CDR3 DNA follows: TGTGCCAGCATTGCGGGAGCGGATGAGCAGTTCTTC. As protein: CASIAGADEQFF.

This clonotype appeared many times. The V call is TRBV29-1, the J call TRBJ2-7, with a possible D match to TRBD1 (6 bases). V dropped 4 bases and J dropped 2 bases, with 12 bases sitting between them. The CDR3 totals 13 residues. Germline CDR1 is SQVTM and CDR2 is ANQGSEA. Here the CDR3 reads CSVAGQGTYEQYF. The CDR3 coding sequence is TGCAGCGTTGCAGGTCAGGGGACCTACGAGCAGTACTTC.

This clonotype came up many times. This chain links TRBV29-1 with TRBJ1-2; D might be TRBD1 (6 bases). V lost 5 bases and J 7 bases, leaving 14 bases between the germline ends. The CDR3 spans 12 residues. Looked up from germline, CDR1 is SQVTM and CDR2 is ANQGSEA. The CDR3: CSVQGTSFGYTF. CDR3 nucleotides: TGCAGCGTTCAGGGGACCTCTTTTGGCTACACCTTC.

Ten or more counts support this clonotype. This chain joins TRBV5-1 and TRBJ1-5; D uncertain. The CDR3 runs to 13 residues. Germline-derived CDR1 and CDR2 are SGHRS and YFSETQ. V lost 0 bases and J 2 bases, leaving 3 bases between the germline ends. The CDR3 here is CASSLVGNQPQHF. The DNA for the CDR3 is TGCGCCAGCAGCTTGGTGGGCAATCAGCCCCAGCATTTT.

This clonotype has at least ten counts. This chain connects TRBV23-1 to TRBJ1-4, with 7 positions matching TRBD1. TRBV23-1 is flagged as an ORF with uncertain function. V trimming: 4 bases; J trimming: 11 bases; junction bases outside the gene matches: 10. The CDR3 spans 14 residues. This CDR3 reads CASSPPGGGTKLFF. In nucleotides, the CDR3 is TGCGCCAGCAGTCCCCCAGGGGGGGGGACGAAACTGTTTTTT.

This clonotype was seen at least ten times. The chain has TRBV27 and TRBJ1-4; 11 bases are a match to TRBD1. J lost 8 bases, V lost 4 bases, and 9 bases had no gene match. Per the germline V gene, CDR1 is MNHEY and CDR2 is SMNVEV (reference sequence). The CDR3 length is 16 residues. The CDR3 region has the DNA TGTGCCAGCAGTTCAATGGACAGGGGGCAGAGGGAAAAACTGTTTTTT. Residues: CASSSMDRGQREKLFF. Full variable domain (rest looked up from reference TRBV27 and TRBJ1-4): EAQVTQNPRYLITVTGKKLTVTCSQNMNHEYMSWYRQDPGLGLRQIYYSMNVEVTDKGDVPEGYKVSRKEKRNFPLILESPSPNQTSLYFCASSSMDRGQREKLFFGSGTQLSVL.